Each of the 13 T cell receptor beta chains below was sequenced from the same sample in a study of blood T cell repertoires in COVID-19. The repertoire was sequenced with immunoSEQ multiplex PCR; TCRdb's copy has only in-frame clones and lacks some. This table has around 270,000 clones, 75% to 90% appearing once. Material for sequencing was peripheral blood. The receptor source for this set is a man aged 30-40 years with active or convalescent COVID-19.

In DNA form, the CDR3 reads TGTGCCAGCAGCTTGGAACGGTTGAGCAATCAGCCCCAGCATTTT. This gives the protein CASSLERLSNQPQHF. V is TRBV5-5 and J is TRBJ1-5; D call uncertain. Trimming shortened V by 0 bases and J by 1 base, and 8 bases separated the two germline ends. The CDR3 has 15 amino acids. Looked up from germline, CDR1 is SGHKS and CDR2 is YYEKEE (reference sequence).

V is TRBV5-1 and J is TRBJ1-2, with no clear D. CDR1 and CDR2 from the germline V gene are SGHRS and YFSETQ. Trimming took off 0 bases at V and 4 bases at J, with 7 bases between the two ends. CDR3 length equals 13 residues. In nucleotides, the CDR3 is TGCGCCAGCAGCTTGGACAGTCGCTATGGCTACACCTTC. This sequence encodes CASSLDSRYGYTF. The entire variable domain, with the rest obtained from reference TRBV5-1 and TRBJ1-2, is as follows: KAGVTQTPRYLIKTRGQQVTLSCSPISGHRSVSWYQQTPGQGLQFLFEYFSETQRNKGNFPGRFSGRQFSNSRSEMNVSTLELGDSALYLCASSLDSRYGYTFGSGTRLTVV.

The chain has TRBV9 and TRBJ2-7; D perhaps matches TRBD1 (6 bases). Trimming took off 3 bases at V and 4 bases at J, with 11 bases between the two ends. The CDR3 totals 13 residues. Germline lookup yields CDR1 SGDLS and CDR2 YYNGEE. The CDR3 loop is CASSEVDSYEQYF. The CDR3 nucleotides are TGTGCCAGCAGCGAAGTGGACAGTTACGAGCAGTACTTC.

The chain uses TRBV5-4 and TRBJ2-5; 9 nucleotides agree with TRBD1. Trimming cost V 0 bases and J 2 bases; bases outside gene matches: 8. Germline loops: CDR1 SGHNT, CDR2 YYREEE (reference sequence). The CDR3 extends over 17 amino acids. DNA for the CDR3: TGTGCCAGCAGCTTGGCCATAGGGACAGGGTCTCAAGAGACCCAGTACTTC. Translated: CASSLAIGTGSQETQYF.

The CDR3 reads CASSHQVSPRNPGSDTQYF. The CDR3 nucleotides read TGTGCCAGCAGCCACCAAGTAAGTCCACGGAACCCAGGGTCAGATACGCAGTATTTT. The chain employs TRBV3-1 (or the pseudogene TRBV3-2) and TRBJ2-3, with D perhaps matching TRBD1 (5 bases). V was trimmed by 3 bases and J by 4 bases, leaving 26 bases between them. The CDR3 sequence is 19 residues long. Germline CDR1 reads LGHDT; CDR2 reads YNNKEL (reference sequence).

Of note for this clone: Other DNA sequences in the same sample also yield this CDR3. The chain combines TRBV5-1 with TRBJ2-3, with D uncertain. This CDR3 is 12 amino acids long. Trimming removed 4 bases from V and 3 bases from J, with 6 bases in between. CDR1 is SGHRS and CDR2 is YFSETQ in the germline V gene. This chain's CDR3 is CASSSLTDTQYF. CDR3 DNA: TGCGCCAGCAGCAGCCTTACAGATACGCAGTATTTT. Looking up the rest from reference TRBV5-1 and TRBJ2-3 gives the full variable domain: KAGVTQTPRYLIKTRGQQVTLSCSPISGHRSVSWYQQTPGQGLQFLFEYFSETQRNKGNFPGRFSGRQFSNSRSEMNVSTLELGDSALYLCASSSLTDTQYFGPGTRLTVL.

The chain has TRBV6-4 and TRBJ2-7; maybe TRBD2 (5 bases). CDR3 size: 17 residues. CDR1 is MRHNA and CDR2 is SNTAGT in the germline V gene. V was shortened by 5 bases and J by 4 bases, with 24 bases between the two germline ends. The CDR3 loop is CASSKAPGKRFYYEQYF. DNA of the CDR3: TGTGCCAGCAGTAAGGCCCCGGGGAAGAGGTTTTATTACGAGCAGTACTTC.

The chain couples TRBV24-1 to TRBJ2-1, with TRBD1 as a possible D gene (5 bases). There are 15 residues in the CDR3. V was trimmed by 10 bases and J by 4 bases, leaving 19 bases between them. Germline lookup yields CDR1 KGHDR and CDR2 SFDVKD. The DNA of the CDR3 is TGTGCCACGGCCCTTAGAGACAGCCTATACAATGAGCAGTTCTTC. Its translation: CATALRDSLYNEQFF.

This clone was seen more than once but under ten times. The CDR3 DNA sequence: TGTGCCAGCAGCTTAGACGGGAACTATGGCTACACCTTC. Its translation is CASSLDGNYGYTF. The gene calls are TRBV7-8 and TRBJ1-2; D call uncertain. CDR1 and CDR2 from the germline V gene are SGHVS and FQNEAQ. V lost 1 base, J lost 2 bases, and 5 bases lay in between. The CDR3 runs 13 residues. The full variable domain, in which reference TRBV7-8 and TRBJ1-2 provide the parts outside the CDR3, is GAGVSQSPRYKVAKRGQDVALRCDPISGHVSLFWYQQALGQGPEFLTYFQNEAQLDKSGLPSDRFFAERPEGSVSTLKIQRTQQEDSAVYLCASSLDGNYGYTFGSGTRLTVV.

The chain is built from TRBV2 and TRBJ1-6, with D maybe TRBD1 (6 bases). V was cut by 6 bases and J by 7 bases, with 13 bases left in between. This CDR3 has 14 residues. CDR1 is SNHLY, CDR2 FYNNEI, per germline. The CDR3 coding sequence is TGTGCCAGCAGAAGTCGGGGGGCAAATTCACCCCTCCACTTT. Protein product: CASRSRGANSPLHF.

The chain joins TRBV6-5 to TRBJ1-2; no reliable D call. Germline assignment: CDR1 MNHEY and CDR2 SVGAGI. The CDR3 is 14 amino acids. The V and J ends lost 6 bases and 10 bases respectively, with 21 bases between them. Here the CDR3 DNA reads TGTGCCAGCAGGGAGACGAACCGCCTTAAAGACTACACCTTC. It encodes CASRETNRLKDYTF.

The chain couples TRBV4-2 to TRBJ2-3; 9 nucleotides match TRBD2. Losses at the gene ends were 4 bases for V and 4 bases for J; bases not matched to a gene: 12. Germline values: CDR1 LGHNA, CDR2 YNFKEQ. There are 17 residues in the CDR3. Here the CDR3 DNA reads TGTGCCAGCAGCCCCCCTTTAGGCGGGGGGGCCGCAGATACGCAGTATTTT. It specifies CASSPPLGGGAADTQYF.

J is TRBJ2-1 and V is TRBV3-1 (or the pseudogene TRBV3-2); D gene unclear. The CDR3 extends over 14 amino acids. The V and J ends lost 0 bases and 7 bases respectively, with 10 bases between them. From germline, CDR1 is LGHDT and CDR2 YNNKEL (reference sequence). This CDR3 reads CASSQEAPRNEQFF. The CDR3 DNA reads as TGTGCCAGCAGCCAAGAGGCACCGAGGAATGAGCAGTTCTTC.